The source of this T cell receptor (beta chain) is a study of OX40 agonist ivuxolimab in advanced cancers. TCRdb's copy holds only in-frame clones and misses some; the assay was immunoSEQ multiplex PCR. The sample carries approximately 61,000 clones, around 80% recorded once. This clone appeared once. The sequenced sample was CD4+ or CD8+ T cells sorted from blood, obtained in a trial of the OX40 agonist ivuxolimab. This receptor was identified in an adult with an advanced solid tumor such as melanoma, head and neck, liver or kidney cancer.

CDR3: CASSVGQAKQPQHF. In DNA, the CDR3 is TGTGCCAGCAGTGTCGGACAGGCTAAGCAGCCCCAGCATTTT. This chain joins TRBV2 and TRBJ1-5, with 7 positions matching TRBD1. Trimming removed 4 bases from V and 7 bases from J; junction bases left unmatched: 7. Per germline, CDR1 SNHLY and CDR2 FYNNEI. This CDR3 has 14 amino acids.